Below are 28 T cell receptor beta chains sequenced from a single sample in a study of blood T cell repertoires in COVID-19. Data came from immunoSEQ multiplex PCR; TCRdb stores just in-frame clones and leaves some out. The sample holds some 78,000 clones, 75% to 90% seen once. Input material: peripheral blood. Every receptor here comes from a man in his 70s with active or convalescent COVID-19.

The gene calls are TRBV24-1 and TRBJ2-1; 15 bases line up with TRBD2. The CDR3 spans 15 residues. J was trimmed by 9 bases and V by 2 bases; bases with no gene match: 1. CDR1 KGHDR and CDR2 SFDVKD come from the germline V gene. CDR3 nucleotide sequence: TGTGCCACCAGTGATTGGACTAGCGGGGGGGCTGAGCAGTTCTTC. Protein: CATSDWTSGGAEQFF.

The chain has TRBV7-2 and TRBJ2-7, with 7 bases that match TRBD2. This CDR3 contains 14 residues. V gave up 7 bases and J gave up 4 bases; unmatched junction bases: 10. The germline gives CDR1 SGHTA, CDR2 FQGNSA. CDR3 coding DNA: TGTGCCAGCACCTTTTTCGGGCGGGGGTACGAGCAGTACTTC. It encodes CASTFFGRGYEQYF. The full variable domain, in which reference TRBV7-2 and TRBJ2-7 provide the parts outside the CDR3, is GAGVSQSPSNKVTEKGKDVELRCDPISGHTALYWYRQSLGQGLEFLIYFQGNSAPDKSGLPSDRFSAERTGGSVSTLTIQRTQQEDSAVYLCASTFFGRGYEQYFGPGTRLTVT.

There are a few counts of this clone. The junction departs from germline at one end; a sequencing error may be responsible. The chain employs TRBV7-6 and TRBJ1-5; D is perhaps TRBD1 (6 bases). The V gene's germline CDR1 is SGHVS and CDR2 FNYEAQ. This CDR3 comprises 15 residues. The CDR3 DNA reads as TGTGCCACCAGCTTAGGGGGTGGGGAGAACCAGCCCCAGCATTTT. It translates to CATSLGGGENQPQHF.

The V and J genes are TRBV19 and TRBJ2-3; 8 bases are a match to TRBD1. Germline CDR1 reads LNHDA; CDR2 reads SQIVND (reference sequence). The CDR3 totals 15 residues. Trimming removed 7 bases from V and 0 bases from J; junction bases left unmatched: 6. DNA for the CDR3: TGTGCCAGTACAAACAGGGGGAAGAGCACAGATACGCAGTATTTT. Amino acids: CASTNRGKSTDTQYF. The entire variable domain, with the rest obtained from reference TRBV19 and TRBJ2-3, is as follows: DGGITQSPKYLFRKEGQNVTLSCEQNLNHDAMYWYRQDPGQGLRLIYYSQIVNDFQKGDIAEGYSVSREKKESFPLTVTSAQKNPTAFYLCASTNRGKSTDTQYFGPGTRLTVL.

This clone was recorded once. V is TRBV5-1 and J is TRBJ2-1; D may be TRBD2 (6 bases). Deletions cut 4 bases from V and 0 bases from J, with 20 bases between. CDR3 length equals 18 residues. Germline CDR1 is SGHRS and CDR2 is YFSETQ. CDR3 DNA sequence: TGCGCCAGCAGCCCCCTTCCCCCGGGACTTAACTCCTACAATGAGCAGTTCTTC. Amino acid sequence: CASSPLPPGLNSYNEQFF.

The rearrangement joins TRBV5-8 to TRBJ1-1; D is uncertain. Germline CDR1 SGHTS, CDR2 YDEGEE. The V and J ends lost 4 bases and 0 bases respectively, with 16 bases between them. CDR3 size: 16 residues. Written as DNA, the CDR3 is TGTGCCAGCAGCCCGGGGTTCCTGGGGATGAACACTGAAGCTTTCTTT. Encoded protein: CASSPGFLGMNTEAFF.

The V and J genes are TRBV19 and TRBJ2-5; TRBD1 aligns across 12 bases. Germline CDR1 LNHDA, CDR2 SQIVND (reference sequence). The CDR3 extends over 16 amino acids. Unmatched junction bases numbered 11, after V lost 5 bases and J lost 7 bases. As DNA, the CDR3 is TGTGCCAGTAGTGGAAGGGGACAGGGGGCCTTTGGGACCCAGTACTTC. Translating gives CASSGRGQGAFGTQYF.

V is TRBV10-3 and J is TRBJ1-5; D gene uncertain. Trimming took 2 bases from V and 6 from J, leaving 8 bases between them. The germline gives CDR1 ENHRY, CDR2 SYGVKD. This CDR3 is 13 amino acids long. In DNA, the CDR3 is TGTGCCATCAGTGAGCCCCCGAGTCAGCCCCAGCATTTT. The encoded protein is CAISEPPSQPQHF.

V and J are TRBV5-5 and TRBJ2-7; 10 positions agree with TRBD2. The CDR3 consists of 16 residues. Germline V gene lookup returns CDR1 SGHKS and CDR2 YYEKEE (reference sequence). J was trimmed by 0 bases and V by 3 bases; bases with no gene match: 6. In nucleotides, the CDR3 is TGTGCCAGCAGCTCCTCCTTAGCGGGGGGCTCCTACGAGCAGTACTTC. Protein product: CASSSSLAGGSYEQYF.

This sequence joins TRBV7-6 and TRBJ2-6; tentative D call: TRBD2 (6 bases). CDR3 length equals 18 residues. Germline V gene sequence: CDR1 SGHVS, CDR2 FNYEAQ. V lost 3 bases and J 2 bases, leaving 17 bases between the germline ends. CDR3 nucleotides: TGTGCCAGCAGCTTTGCGGCGGGGCCTCTAGCTGGGGCCAACGTCCTGACTTTC. As protein: CASSFAAGPLAGANVLTF.

The V gene is TRBV11-3, the J gene TRBJ2-1; D not certain. V was clipped by 1 base and J by 7 bases, with 5 bases between them. CDR1 SGHNT and CDR2 YENEEA come from the germline V gene. The CDR3 consists of 12 residues. The chain's CDR3 is CASSLGRNEQFF. The CDR3 nucleotides read TGTGCCAGCAGCTTAGGGCGGAATGAGCAGTTCTTC.

In nucleotides, the CDR3 is TGTGCCAGCAGCTTAGGCCACGAAGTGGAGGCTTTCTTT. It codes for CASSLGHEVEAFF. The chain is built from TRBV7-3 and TRBJ1-1; D gene unclear. Germline V gene lookup returns CDR1 SGHTA and CDR2 FQGTGA. The CDR3 extends over 13 amino acids. Trimming removed 2 bases from V and 11 bases from J, with 15 bases in between.

V and J are TRBV10-1 and TRBJ1-3; the D gene is possibly TRBD1 (6 bases). CDR1 WNHNN and CDR2 SYGVQD come from the germline V gene (reference sequence). The germline V and J ends were trimmed by 10 bases and 1 base, with 14 bases remaining between them. The CDR3 sequence is 14 residues long. CDR3 amino acids: CATLQGQSGNTIYF. In DNA, the CDR3 is TGCGCCACCCTTCAAGGACAGTCTGGAAACACCATATATTTT.

This clone was seen just once. The chain uses TRBV28 and TRBJ1-1; the D is unclear. Trimming shortened V by 3 bases and J by 1 base, and 6 bases separated the two germline ends. The CDR3 sequence is 13 residues long. In germline, CDR1 is MDHEN, CDR2 SYDVKM. The CDR3 DNA reads as TGTGCCAGCAGTTTCATCGGGAACACTGAAGCTTTCTTT. It encodes CASSFIGNTEAFF.

The chain couples TRBV28 to TRBJ1-5; 10 bases map to TRBD1. Germline V gene lookup returns CDR1 MDHEN and CDR2 SYDVKM. Unmatched junction bases numbered 11, after V lost 5 bases and J lost 4 bases. The CDR3 consists of 17 residues. This CDR3 reads CASSPRTGGIGNQPQHF. CDR3 bases: TGTGCCAGCAGTCCTCGGACAGGGGGGATTGGTAATCAGCCCCAGCATTTT.

The chain is built from TRBV4-3 and TRBJ1-5; 8 bases match TRBD1. The germline CDR1 and CDR2 sequences are LGHNA and YSLEER. The CDR3 sequence is 14 residues long. With V trimmed by 3 bases and J by 8 bases, 6 bases remained unmatched. The CDR3 sequence is CASSQDRVLEPQHF. Written as DNA, the CDR3 is TGCGCCAGCAGCCAGGACAGGGTCTTGGAGCCCCAGCATTTT.

The chain combines TRBV6-1 with TRBJ1-2; D is perhaps TRBD1 (6 bases). The CDR3 is made up of 18 amino acids. Germline assignment: CDR1 MNHNS and CDR2 SASEGT. Trimming took off 4 bases at V and 1 base at J, with 22 bases between the two ends. The CDR3 loop reads CASSVEQGTSLVNYGYTF. The CDR3 region has the DNA TGTGCCAGCAGTGTCGAGCAGGGGACATCCTTAGTTAACTATGGCTACACCTTC.

This chain uses TRBV30 with TRBJ1-4, with a possible D match to TRBD1 (5 bases). CDR1 GTSNPN and CDR2 SVGIG come from the germline V gene (reference sequence). The length of the CDR3 is 14 residues. The V end lost 3 bases, the J end lost 4 bases, and 12 bases lay between the germline ends. In DNA, the CDR3 is TGTGCCTGGAGCGCGTGGAGGGGTAATGAAAAACTGTTTTTT. Translating it yields CAWSAWRGNEKLFF.

The V gene is TRBV7-9, the J gene TRBJ1-6, with TRBD1 matching 8 bases. V was clipped by 1 base and J by 7 bases; unmatched bases: 3. The CDR3 spans 15 residues. The germline V gene has CDR1 SEHNR and CDR2 FQNEAQ (reference sequence). Written as DNA, the CDR3 is TGTGCCAGCAGCTTAGACAGGGGGGGGAATTCACCCCTCCACTTT. It codes for CASSLDRGGNSPLHF.

The chain uses TRBV19 and TRBJ2-7; no clear D gene. Germline CDR1 reads LNHDA; CDR2 reads SQIVND (reference sequence). This CDR3 has 11 residues. The ends were cut back, 5 bases at V and 4 bases at J, with 6 bases in the middle. The CDR3 DNA reads as TGTGCCAGTAGTTCCATGTACGAGCAGTACTTC. Residues: CASSSMYEQYF.

The gene calls are TRBV20-1 and TRBJ2-2, with D tentatively TRBD2 (5 bases). The CDR3 has 11 residues. Deletions cut 5 bases from V and 6 bases from J, with 7 bases between. Germline V gives CDR1 DFQATT, CDR2 SNEGSKA (reference sequence). The CDR3, as DNA: TGCAGTGCTCGGGGAGCCGGGGAGCTGTTTTTT. Translation: CSARGAGELFF.

The chain employs TRBV15 and TRBJ2-2; 8 positions match TRBD1. V was clipped by 1 base and J by 0 bases; unmatched bases: 1. Germline loops: CDR1 LNHNV, CDR2 YYDKDF (reference sequence). The CDR3 spans 16 residues. In nucleotides, the CDR3 is TGTGCCACCAGCAGAGGACAGGGGCCGAACACCGGGGAGCTGTTTTTT. It codes for CATSRGQGPNTGELFF.

The chain carries TRBV29-1 and TRBJ2-7; no clear D. Trimming removed 4 bases at V and 3 bases at J, with 13 bases between. Per germline, CDR1 SQVTM and CDR2 ANQGSEA. The CDR3 has 13 amino acids. CDR3 sequence reads: CSVVTSARYEQYF. CDR3 DNA sequence: TGCAGCGTTGTGACTTCGGCTCGCTACGAGCAGTACTTC.

This chain links TRBV29-1 with TRBJ2-7; TRBD1 matches at 9 bases. This CDR3 comprises 13 residues. Looked up from germline, CDR1 is SQVTM and CDR2 is ANQGSEA. After removal of 4 bases from V and 5 bases from J, the junction contained 6 bases not matched to a gene. The CDR3 region is CSVVEDRGHEQYF. DNA for the CDR3: TGCAGCGTTGTGGAGGACAGGGGCCACGAGCAGTACTTC.

The chain recombines TRBV4-3 with TRBJ2-5, with D possibly TRBD2 on 5 matching bases. The CDR3 is 13 amino acids. Germline V gene data show CDR1 as LGHNA and CDR2 as YSLEER. V gave up 5 bases and J gave up 4 bases, with 11 bases separating them. CDR3 sequence reads: CASSFGMGETQYF. DNA of the CDR3: TGCGCCAGCAGCTTCGGGATGGGAGAGACCCAGTACTTC.

This chain connects TRBV30 to TRBJ1-2; 8 nucleotides align to TRBD1. This CDR3 has 15 amino acids. Germline V gene sequence: CDR1 GTSNPN, CDR2 SVGIG (reference sequence). V gave up 0 bases and J gave up 4 bases; unmatched junction bases: 7. CDR3 nucleotides: TGTGCCTGGAGTGTAGGGACAGGCCGGGCCTATGGCTACACCTTC. Amino acids: CAWSVGTGRAYGYTF.

The gene calls are TRBV9 and TRBJ2-1, with 13 bases aligning to TRBD2. Germline V gene sequence: CDR1 SGDLS, CDR2 YYNGEE. This CDR3 region has 16 residues. Trimming at V came to 3 bases and at J to 5 bases, leaving 5 bases not matched to a gene. The chain's CDR3 is CASSEGLAGYNNEQFF. In DNA form, the CDR3 reads TGTGCCAGCAGCGAGGGACTAGCGGGGTATAACAATGAGCAGTTCTTC.

The chain carries TRBV4-2 and TRBJ1-2; tentatively, D is TRBD1 (6 bases). The germline V gene has CDR1 LGHNA and CDR2 YNFKEQ. V was trimmed by 5 bases and J by 0 bases, leaving 16 bases between them. This CDR3 spans 16 amino acids. DNA for the CDR3: TGTGCCAGCAGCGGGTCTCGGACAGAGACTAACTATGGCTACACCTTC. It codes for CASSGSRTETNYGYTF.